The T cell receptor beta chain under discussion was sequenced for a study of CD8 T cells in ankylosing spondylitis. This clonotype has just a few counts. Its antigen is unidentified. One entry per CDR3 protein, called by TCRdb with MiXCR from the 5' RACE reads. The sample comprises approximately 150,000 distinct CDR3 sequences, roughly 34% of which are singletons, and about 6.3% rests with the top ten. Findings and caveats of the study: Ankylosing spondylitis blood seemed to carry a telltale TCR beta motif made of under ten highly homologous variants. Significantly higher representation of disease-linked clones was reported for matched ankylosing spondylitis synovial fluid.

The sequence derives from a male donor with ankylosing spondylitis. Source material: synovial fluid, either unsorted or a sorted T cell fraction (not recorded which).

The CDR3 reads CASSQDRKGEGYEQYF. The DNA of the CDR3 is TGTGCCAGCAGCCAAGATAGGAAAGGGGAGGGATACGAGCAGTACTTC. The chain is built from TRBV4-2 and TRBJ2-7; 7 bases fit TRBD2. The CDR3 loop spans 16 amino acids. V lost 0 bases to trimming and J lost 4 bases; unmatched junction nucleotides: 9. Per germline, CDR1 LGHNA and CDR2 YNFKEQ.